The 29 T cell receptor beta chains reported below all come from one sample, sequenced in a study of regulatory T cells in long-lasting Graves disease. Time point denoted: persistent/refractory GD, antithyroid drugs over 5 years with positive TRAb. Researchers made the TCR library from RNA that was extracted from PBMCs. According to the study, TCR beta libraries were built with iRepertoire HTBI primers and CDR3-region Arm-PCR. TCRdb fed the multiplex PCR reads into MiXCR, producing one record per CDR3 protein. The sample consists of about 340,000 distinct CDR3 sequences, around a fifth of them appearing once. Sequencing used peripheral blood mononuclear cells (PBMCs), obtained when the disease was refractory, from a patient treated with antithyroid drugs. The receptors were sampled from a female donor with Graves disease.

CDR3 in DNA: TGTGCCAGCAGTTTTTCAGGGGGCGGCTACACCTTC. Amino acid sequence: CASSFSGGGYTF. V usage is TRBV12-3 or TRBV12-4 and J usage is TRBJ1-2, with 8 bases identical to TRBD1. V shed 3 bases and J 8 bases; nucleotides not matched to a gene: 2. This CDR3 has 12 residues.

This clonotype has ten or more counts. The chain uses TRBV20-1 and TRBJ1-1; the D is unclear. The CDR3 has 12 amino acids. Germline values: CDR1 DFQATT, CDR2 SNEGSKA (reference sequence). Trimming shortened V by 3 bases and J by 1 base, and 6 bases separated the two germline ends. The CDR3 is CSARHRNTEAFF. The DNA of the CDR3 is TGCAGTGCTAGGCACAGGAACACTGAAGCTTTCTTT.

This clonotype has only a few counts. The chain uses TRBV7-2 and TRBJ2-1, with D hard to call. The V gene's germline CDR1 is SGHTA and CDR2 FQGNSA. This CDR3 comprises 14 residues. The germline V and J ends were trimmed by 2 bases and 8 bases, with 13 bases remaining between them. The DNA of the CDR3 is TGTGCCAGCAGCTTAATTTCGGTAGGAGATGAGCAGTTCTTC. This codes for CASSLISVGDEQFF.

Many counts were recorded for this clonotype. The chain has TRBV5-1 and TRBJ1-2; D gene unclear. Germline CDR1 and CDR2: SGHRS and YFSETQ. The CDR3 runs 13 residues. V lost 0 bases, J lost 3 bases, and 6 bases lay in between. Here the CDR3 reads CASSLGLYYGYTF. CDR3 DNA: TGCGCCAGCAGCTTGGGGCTCTACTATGGCTACACCTTC. Full variable domain (remainder filled in from reference TRBV5-1 and TRBJ1-2): KAGVTQTPRYLIKTRGQQVTLSCSPISGHRSVSWYQQTPGQGLQFLFEYFSETQRNKGNFPGRFSGRQFSNSRSEMNVSTLELGDSALYLCASSLGLYYGYTFGSGTRLTVV.

The genes are TRBV15 and TRBJ2-7; D possibly corresponds to TRBD1 (5 bases). This CDR3 region has 14 residues. Germline-derived CDR1 and CDR2 are LNHNV and YYDKDF (reference sequence). Trimming shortened V by 3 bases and J by 3 bases, and 12 bases separated the two germline ends. The CDR3 DNA reads TGTGCCACCAGCAGCCTCTCAGACAGCTACGAGCAGTACTTC. Protein product: CATSSLSDSYEQYF.

The chain links TRBV10-3 to TRBJ2-2; D may be TRBD2 (6 bases). The CDR3 totals 13 residues. V was clipped by 8 bases and J by 5 bases, with 12 bases between them. CDR1 and CDR2 (germline): ENHRY, SYGVKD. CDR3 coding DNA: TGTGCCATCTGGAGGGCGGAGACCGGGGAGCTGTTTTTT. Protein product: CAIWRAETGELFF.

V is TRBV5-5 and J is TRBJ2-1; D may match TRBD1 or TRBD2 (5 bases each). CDR1 and CDR2 (germline): SGHKS, YYEKEE (reference sequence). Trimming stripped 4 bases from V and 0 bases from J, with 14 bases between. The CDR3 loop spans 16 amino acids. CDR3 sequence reads: CASSRSRDLSYNEQFF. The CDR3 coding sequence is TGTGCCAGCAGCCGTTCCAGGGACCTCTCCTACAATGAGCAGTTCTTC.

This clonotype was recorded at least ten times. The J gene is TRBJ2-5, the V gene TRBV11-1; 8 nucleotides agree with TRBD1. This CDR3 comprises 15 residues. Germline CDR1 reads SGHAT; CDR2 reads FQDESV (reference sequence). J was trimmed by 2 bases and V by 5 bases; bases with no gene match: 7. CDR3 residues: CASSHKRQGQETQYF. The CDR3 DNA sequence: TGTGCCAGCAGCCATAAGCGACAGGGGCAAGAGACCCAGTACTTC.

This clonotype was seen ten or more times. The chain recombines TRBV12-3 or TRBV12-4 with TRBJ1-2; a possible D gene is TRBD1 (5 bases). The CDR3 contains 12 residues. V dropped 6 bases and J dropped 7 bases, with 12 bases sitting between them. The CDR3 reads CASSLRDRGYTF. The CDR3 DNA sequence: TGTGCCAGCAGCTTAAGGGACCGTGGCTACACCTTC.

This clonotype occurred a few times. The V gene is TRBV27, the J gene TRBJ2-7; unclear D gene. The V end lost 8 bases, the J end lost 2 bases, and 16 bases lay between the germline ends. Per the germline V gene, CDR1 is MNHEY and CDR2 is SMNVEV (reference sequence). CDR3 length: 14 residues. The CDR3: CASGSGLLTYEQYF. In nucleotides, the CDR3 is TGTGCCAGCGGGTCCGGGCTCCTGACCTACGAGCAGTACTTC.

This clonotype has at least ten counts. This sequence joins TRBV12-3 or TRBV12-4 and TRBJ2-5, with D perhaps matching TRBD1 or TRBD2 (6 bases each). V was pared by 6 bases and J by 1 base, with 18 bases between. The CDR3 is 16 amino acids. DNA of the CDR3: TGTGCCAGCAGCTTGGCCCGGGGGCTTTCCCAAGAGACCCAGTACTTC. The encoded protein is CASSLARGLSQETQYF.

This clonotype showed up many times. The J gene is TRBJ1-3, the V gene TRBV12-3 or TRBV12-4; no definite D call. The CDR3 runs 19 residues. V lost 5 bases to trimming and J lost 0 bases, with 23 bases between them. CDR3 protein: CASSPHRNRDGPSGNTIYF. CDR3 nucleotides: TGTGCCAGCAGTCCCCACCGCAACCGAGACGGACCCTCTGGAAACACCATATATTTT.

The chain is built from TRBV7-9 and TRBJ2-7, with D perhaps TRBD1 or TRBD2 (5 bases each). This CDR3 contains 14 residues. Germline V gives CDR1 SEHNR, CDR2 FQNEAQ (reference sequence). The V and J ends lost 4 bases and 6 bases respectively, with 16 bases between them. In nucleotides, the CDR3 is TGTGCCAGCAGCTCCCGGGACGGCCCCTCCGAGCAGTACTTC. Translation gives CASSSRDGPSEQYF.

The V and J genes are TRBV7-9 and TRBJ2-1; D is undetermined. Germline lookup yields CDR1 SEHNR and CDR2 FQNEAQ (reference sequence). V was cut by 5 bases and J by 9 bases, with 14 bases left in between. The CDR3 contains 13 residues. The CDR3 bases are TGTGCCAGCAGCCCGTTCGGCAGGCTTGAGCAGTTCTTC. Protein sequence: CASSPFGRLEQFF.

The chain carries TRBV7-9 and TRBJ2-7; tentatively, D is TRBD2 (6 bases). Germline V CDR1 and CDR2: SEHNR, FQNEAQ (reference sequence). Trimming shortened V by 2 bases and J by 6 bases, and 14 bases separated the two germline ends. CDR3 length: 14 amino acids. As DNA, the CDR3 is TGTGCCAGCAGCTTATCGACGGTAGCGGCCGAGCAGTACTTC. This sequence encodes CASSLSTVAAEQYF.

This clonotype came up many times. V is TRBV11-2 and J is TRBJ2-2; D is perhaps TRBD2 (5 bases). This CDR3 contains 14 residues. V gave up 7 bases and J gave up 0 bases, with 9 bases separating them. CDR1 is SGHAT, CDR2 FQNNGV, per germline. The CDR3 here is CASTILANTGELFF. The DNA of the CDR3 is TGTGCCAGCACCATACTAGCGAACACCGGGGAGCTGTTTTTT.

The J gene is TRBJ1-2, the V gene TRBV5-8, with unresolved D. CDR3 length: 10 residues. Trimming stripped 4 bases from V and 8 bases from J, with 6 bases between. The germline V gene has CDR1 SGHTS and CDR2 YDEGEE. This CDR3 is CASSAEGYTF. CDR3 sequence (DNA): TGTGCCAGCAGCGCTGAGGGCTACACCTTC.

The chain carries TRBV19 and TRBJ2-2, with TRBD1 matching 7 bases. The CDR3 sequence is 16 residues long. Germline-derived CDR1 and CDR2 are LNHDA and SQIVND (reference sequence). V trimming: 6 bases; J trimming: 3 bases; junction bases outside the gene matches: 10. The CDR3 reads CASRVTGTAYTGELFF. The DNA for the CDR3 is TGTGCCAGTAGGGTCACCGGGACAGCTTACACCGGGGAGCTGTTTTTT.

This clonotype was counted ten times or more. The CDR3 sequence is CASSQQGGAGELFF. The CDR3 nucleotides are TGTGCCAGCAGTCAACAGGGGGGCGCCGGGGAGCTGTTTTTT. This rearrangement joins TRBV27 to TRBJ2-2; 8 bases map to TRBD1. Germline-derived CDR1 and CDR2 are MNHEY and SMNVEV (reference sequence). With V trimmed by 5 bases and J by 6 bases, 5 bases remained unmatched. The CDR3 totals 14 residues.

This clonotype appeared once. The V gene is TRBV7-2, the J gene TRBJ1-6; 7 bases agree with TRBD1. This CDR3 region has 16 residues. Unmatched junction bases numbered 5, after V lost 1 base and J lost 5 bases. In germline, CDR1 is SGHTA, CDR2 FQGNSA. The CDR3 spells CASSLVGTENNSPLHF. DNA of the CDR3: TGTGCCAGCAGCTTAGTGGGGACAGAAAATAATTCACCCCTCCACTTT.

The chain has TRBV28 and TRBJ2-3, with 10 bases that match TRBD2. The V segment lost 6 bases and the J segment 6 bases; nucleotides outside the gene matches: 12. In germline, CDR1 is MDHEN, CDR2 SYDVKM. The CDR3 loop spans 16 amino acids. CDR3 loop: CASSPPSGRAGDTQYF. The CDR3 bases are TGTGCCAGCAGCCCTCCGAGCGGGAGGGCCGGGGATACGCAGTATTTT.

This chain uses TRBV7-2 with TRBJ1-6, with D possibly matching TRBD1 (5 bases). There are 14 residues in the CDR3. V shed 7 bases and J shed 6 bases, with 13 bases lying between them. CDR1 and CDR2 from the germline V gene are SGHTA and FQGNSA. The CDR3 reads CASNRQIPNSPLHF. The CDR3 DNA is TGTGCCAGCAACAGACAGATTCCTAATTCACCCCTCCACTTT.

This clonotype has a handful of counts. The gene calls are TRBV7-9 and TRBJ1-2, with 7 bases that match TRBD1. CDR1 SEHNR and CDR2 FQNEAQ come from the germline V gene (reference sequence). The CDR3 extends over 14 amino acids. The junction had 11 bases not matched to a gene; V was cut back by 5 bases and J by 8 bases. The CDR3 loop is CASSRLRTGAGYTF. Here the CDR3 DNA reads TGTGCCAGCAGCCGCCTAAGGACAGGTGCCGGCTACACCTTC. The entire variable domain, with the rest obtained from reference TRBV7-9 and TRBJ1-2, is as follows: DTGVSQNPRHKITKRGQNVTFRCDPISEHNRLYWYRQTLGQGPEFLTYFQNEAQLEKSRLLSDRFSAERPKGSFSTLEIQRTEQGDSAMYLCASSRLRTGAGYTFGSGTRLTVV.

J is TRBJ2-1 and V is TRBV11-2, with D hard to call. The CDR3 is 15 amino acids. Between the trimmed V and J ends, which lost 3 bases and 4 bases, there was a span of 13 bases. Per germline, CDR1 SGHAT and CDR2 FQNNGV. This chain's CDR3 is CASSFRTDSYNEQFF. The CDR3, as DNA: TGTGCCAGCAGCTTTCGCACAGATTCATACAATGAGCAGTTCTTC.

For this clonotype: The junction and the germline gene differ at one end; a read error may be behind it. The chain couples TRBV30 to TRBJ2-3, with D maybe TRBD1 (6 bases). Germline-derived CDR1 and CDR2 are GTSNPN and SVGIG (reference sequence). CDR3 length: 15 residues. The CDR3 is CAWCSGTLVTDTQYF. The CDR3 nucleotides are TGCGCCTGGTGTTCCGGGACACTTGTCACAGATACGCAGTATTTT.

Ten or more counts support this clonotype. The J gene is TRBJ2-7, the V gene TRBV7-9, with TRBD1 identical over 8 bases. In germline, CDR1 is SEHNR, CDR2 FQNEAQ (reference sequence). J was trimmed by 5 bases and V by 5 bases; bases with no gene match: 5. The CDR3 extends over 13 amino acids. DNA for the CDR3: TGTGCCAGCAGCCCGCGGACAGGGAACGAGCAGTACTTC. It yields the protein CASSPRTGNEQYF.

The chain joins TRBV18 to TRBJ2-1, with a possible D match to TRBD1 (6 bases). The ends were cut back, 4 bases at V and 5 bases at J, with 15 bases in the middle. CDR1 and CDR2 (germline): KGHSH, LQKENI. The CDR3 spans 15 residues. The CDR3 DNA reads as TGTGCCAGCTCACTCAGGGACACGAGGAACAATGAGCAGTTCTTC. Translation gives CASSLRDTRNNEQFF.

The V gene is TRBV10-3, the J gene TRBJ2-5; 12 bases line up with TRBD2. The J segment lost 1 base and the V segment lost 3 bases, leaving 3 bases of the junction unmatched. The CDR3 is 16 amino acids. Looked up from germline, CDR1 is ENHRY and CDR2 is SYGVKD. In nucleotides, the CDR3 is TGTGCCATCAGTGAAGGGACTAGCGGGTTCCAAGAGACCCAGTACTTC. Its protein is CAISEGTSGFQETQYF.

This clonotype has a handful of counts. The V call is TRBV3-1, the J call TRBJ2-7; tentatively, D is TRBD2 (5 bases). The V and J ends lost 5 bases and 5 bases respectively, with 22 bases between them. The CDR3 runs 16 residues. Germline V gene sequence: CDR1 LGHDT, CDR2 YNNKEL (reference sequence). CDR3 in DNA: TGTGCCAGCAGCAACTGGAGGTATGCCCTCGAGGACGAGCAGTACTTC. It specifies CASSNWRYALEDEQYF.